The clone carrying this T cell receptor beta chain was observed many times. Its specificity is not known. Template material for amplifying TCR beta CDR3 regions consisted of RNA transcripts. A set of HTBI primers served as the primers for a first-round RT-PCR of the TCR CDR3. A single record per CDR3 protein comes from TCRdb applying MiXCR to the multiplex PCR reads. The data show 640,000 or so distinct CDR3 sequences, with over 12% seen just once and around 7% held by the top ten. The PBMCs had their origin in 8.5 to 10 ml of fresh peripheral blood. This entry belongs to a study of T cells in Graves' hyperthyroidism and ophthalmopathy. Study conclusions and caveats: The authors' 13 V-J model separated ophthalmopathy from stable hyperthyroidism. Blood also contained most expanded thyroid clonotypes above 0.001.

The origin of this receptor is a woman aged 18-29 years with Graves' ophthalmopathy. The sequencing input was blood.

The CDR3 region is CATSRDVLIAVRDTQYF. Here the CDR3 DNA reads TGTGCCACCAGCAGAGATGTCCTTATTGCGGTCCGTGATACGCAGTATTTT. The V call is TRBV15, the J call TRBJ2-3; D not resolved. V gave up 0 bases and J gave up 6 bases, with 19 bases separating them. The CDR3 runs to 17 residues. Germline values: CDR1 LNHNV, CDR2 YYDKDF (reference sequence).